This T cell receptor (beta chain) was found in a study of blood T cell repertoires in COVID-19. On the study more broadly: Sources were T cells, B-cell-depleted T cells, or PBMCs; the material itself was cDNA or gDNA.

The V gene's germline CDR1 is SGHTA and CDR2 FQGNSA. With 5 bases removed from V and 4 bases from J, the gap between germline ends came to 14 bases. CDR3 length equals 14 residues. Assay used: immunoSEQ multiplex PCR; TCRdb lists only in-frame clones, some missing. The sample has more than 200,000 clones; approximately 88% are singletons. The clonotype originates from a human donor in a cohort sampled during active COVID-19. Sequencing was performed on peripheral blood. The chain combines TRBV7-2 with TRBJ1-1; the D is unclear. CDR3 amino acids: CASSPLPGITEAFF. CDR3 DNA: TGTGCCAGCAGCCCCTTACCGGGGATCACTGAAGCTTTCTTT.